The 9 T cell receptor beta chains below were found in one sample sequenced in a study of cytomegalovirus exposure and HLA in healthy donors. Primers for the PCR totalled 60 Vbeta and 13 Jbeta. Method: immunoSEQ multiplex PCR; TCRdb's copy keeps in-frame clones and lacks some. The top ten hold approximately 2.8% of the sample, which has around 110,000 clones, roughly 82% seen once. Specimen: PBMCs. The receptors come from a male donor in good health and CMV-seropositive.

This clone appeared a single time. This chain uses TRBV30 with TRBJ2-7; 9 bases fit TRBD2. Trimming cost V 1 base and J 3 bases; bases outside gene matches: 10. The CDR3 length is 16 residues. Per germline, CDR1 GTSNPN and CDR2 SVGIG (reference sequence). The CDR3 loop is CAWSATGGRGYYEQYF. The DNA for the CDR3 is TGTGCCTGGAGTGCAACCGGCGGGAGGGGGTACTACGAGCAGTACTTC. Full variable domain (rest looked up from reference TRBV30 and TRBJ2-7): SQTIHQWPATLVQPVGSPLSLECTVEGTSNPNLYWYRQAAGRGLQLLFYSVGIGQISSEVPQNLSASRPQDRQFILSSKKLLLSDSGFYLCAWSATGGRGYYEQYFGPGTRLTVT.

The chain combines TRBV5-1 with TRBJ2-7; 8 positions agree with TRBD2. The trim removed 4 bases at V and 6 bases at J, leaving 9 bases unmatched. CDR1 is SGHRS, CDR2 YFSETQ, per germline. The CDR3 sequence is 14 residues long. The CDR3 DNA sequence: TGCGCCAGCAGCACCGGACTAGCTGGGGGCGAGCAGTACTTC. It encodes CASSTGLAGGEQYF.

V gene TRBV28 combines with J gene TRBJ2-7; 14 bases map to TRBD2. CDR3 length: 15 residues. Germline loops: CDR1 MDHEN, CDR2 SYDVKM. V lost 10 bases, J lost 7 bases, and 12 bases stayed unmatched. CDR3 bases: TGTGCCAACATCCAGACTAGCGGGGGGGCCTGGGAGCAGTACTTC. Translated: CANIQTSGGAWEQYF.

The chain links TRBV5-4 to TRBJ1-4, with 7 nucleotides matching TRBD1. CDR1 is SGHNT and CDR2 is YYREEE in the germline V gene (reference sequence). Unmatched junction bases numbered 4, after V lost 4 bases and J lost 4 bases. CDR3 length: 14 amino acids. In DNA, the CDR3 is TGTGCCAGCAGCCGGGACAGCGGTAATGAAAAACTGTTTTTT. Translation: CASSRDSGNEKLFF.

CDR3 DNA sequence: TGTGCCAGCAGCCCCGAGCGGGCCACCTACGAGCAGTACTTC. Its protein is CASSPERATYEQYF. The chain employs TRBV11-2 and TRBJ2-7; maybe TRBD2 (6 bases). This CDR3 is built from 14 residues. Trimming pared 5 bases from V and 2 bases from J, leaving 13 bases between. The germline CDR1 and CDR2 sequences are SGHAT and FQNNGV.

This clone was counted a few times. The chain recombines TRBV6-5 with TRBJ1-3, with unresolved D. Looked up from germline, CDR1 is MNHEY and CDR2 is SVGAGI. The CDR3 contains 11 residues. The V end was cut by 8 bases, the J end by 5 bases, with 7 bases between. The DNA of the CDR3 is TGTGCCAGCCGCTACCGAAACACCATATATTTT. Translating gives CASRYRNTIYF.

The table lists this clone with a count of one. The chain is built from TRBV25-1 and TRBJ2-3, with 8 bases fitting TRBD2. Germline loops: CDR1 MGHDK, CDR2 SYGVNS. Losses at the gene ends were 6 bases for V and 6 bases for J; bases not matched to a gene: 8. CDR3 size: 14 residues. Written as DNA, the CDR3 is TGTGCCAGCAGCTCCCCAGCGGGAGTGGATACGCAGTATTTT. Its protein product is CASSSPAGVDTQYF.

This chain uses TRBV6-1 with TRBJ1-1; D gene ambiguous. Germline CDR1 is MNHNS and CDR2 is SASEGT. This CDR3 has 14 residues. V lost 11 bases to trimming and J lost 3 bases, with 19 bases between them. CDR3 coding DNA: TGTGCCGGATTATTCCTAGAAAGACACACTGAAGCTTTCTTT. Amino acids: CAGLFLERHTEAFF.

This clone appeared a few times. This chain joins TRBV15 and TRBJ1-4, with 7 bases aligning to TRBD1. The V segment lost 1 base and the J segment 5 bases; nucleotides outside the gene matches: 10. Germline values: CDR1 LNHNV, CDR2 YYDKDF (reference sequence). This CDR3 comprises 17 residues. The chain's CDR3 is CATSRVGAGQRNEKLFF. CDR3 nucleotide sequence: TGTGCCACCAGCAGAGTTGGGGCGGGACAGAGGAATGAAAAACTGTTTTTT.